These 11 T cell receptor beta chains share one sample of origin, sequenced in a study of T cell responses to AZD1222 COVID-19 vaccine (dated by TCRdb to the early 2020s). This sample's time point label indicates: baseline before first vaccination. Library prep was done by the immunoSEQ multiplex PCR assay. As stored in TCRdb, this immuneACCESS dataset retains in-frame rearrangements with V and J assigned. A fraction of the clones does not appear; measured against another copy, unresolved V genes explain less than half of the discrepancy, and the remainder lacks a known reason. This sample is represented by under 95,000 clones; 90% of them were singletons. Approximately 3% of the sample is taken by the ten largest. The sequencing here drew on peripheral blood, taken on day 0 of AZD1222 vaccination. The source is an adult in good health.

CDR3 sequence: CASSYKTGTITEAFF. The CDR3 DNA is TGTGCCAGCAGTTACAAGACAGGGACCATCACTGAAGCTTTCTTT. The V and J genes are TRBV6-5 and TRBJ1-1; 7 nucleotides align to TRBD1. There are 15 residues in the CDR3. In germline, CDR1 is MNHEY, CDR2 SVGAGI. V trimming: 2 bases; J trimming: 4 bases; junction bases outside the gene matches: 7.

The chain couples TRBV18 to TRBJ1-3, with D maybe TRBD1 (5 bases). Trimming left V 3 bases short and J 0 bases short, with 15 bases between. The CDR3 has 17 residues. Germline assignment: CDR1 KGHSH and CDR2 LQKENI. CDR3 sequence (DNA): TGTGCCAGCTCACCGGTCCTAGGGGCTAGCTCTGGAAACACCATATATTTT. The encoded protein is CASSPVLGASSGNTIYF.

This clone was picked up one time. The V gene is TRBV2, the J gene TRBJ1-6; perhaps TRBD1 as D (5 bases). With 5 bases removed from V and 6 bases from J, the gap between germline ends came to 17 bases. The CDR3 length is 16 residues. Germline V lookup: CDR1 SNHLY, CDR2 FYNNEI. The CDR3 reads CASSYRPTVLNSPLHF. The CDR3 bases are TGTGCCAGCAGTTATAGGCCGACAGTTCTTAATTCACCCCTCCACTTT.

The chain carries TRBV12-3 or TRBV12-4 and TRBJ1-2; tentative D call: TRBD1 (6 bases). The length of the CDR3 is 12 residues. V lost 8 bases and J 4 bases, leaving 11 bases between the germline ends. CDR3 amino acids: CASGAGAYGYTF. The CDR3 bases are TGTGCCAGCGGGGCGGGGGCCTATGGCTACACCTTC.

The gene calls are TRBV7-9 and TRBJ2-7; perhaps TRBD1 as D (6 bases). CDR3 size: 14 residues. Germline V gives CDR1 SEHNR, CDR2 FQNEAQ (reference sequence). V shed 3 bases and J shed 6 bases, with 15 bases lying between them. The CDR3: CASSLEQGSSEQYF. CDR3 bases: TGTGCCAGCAGCTTGGAACAGGGCAGCTCCGAGCAGTACTTC.

The table lists this clone with a few counts. As DNA, the CDR3 is TGTGCCAGCAGCCCATCTGGCGGGGGCAATTCACCCCTCCACTTT. This codes for CASSPSGGGNSPLHF. This chain uses TRBV16 with TRBJ1-6; D may be TRBD1 (6 bases). Trimming took off 4 bases at V and 7 bases at J, with 14 bases between the two ends. The CDR3 sequence is 15 residues long. Germline V gives CDR1 KGHSY, CDR2 FQNENV.

The chain combines TRBV28 with TRBJ1-5; D call uncertain. CDR3 size: 13 residues. Germline loops: CDR1 MDHEN, CDR2 SYDVKM. Trimming pared 2 bases from V and 1 base from J, leaving 3 bases between. The CDR3 loop reads CASSLRSNQPQHF. The CDR3 DNA reads as TGTGCCAGCAGTTTAAGAAGCAATCAGCCCCAGCATTTT.

This chain links TRBV10-2 with TRBJ1-5, with 8 bases lining up with TRBD1. This CDR3 is built from 13 residues. J lost 7 bases, V lost 8 bases, and 7 bases had no gene match. Germline V gene data show CDR1 as WSHSY and CDR2 as SAAADI. The chain's CDR3 is CASAPGGRQPQHF. In DNA, the CDR3 is TGCGCCAGCGCCCCAGGGGGCCGACAGCCCCAGCATTTT.

J is TRBJ1-2 and V is TRBV29-1, with D perhaps matching TRBD1 (5 bases). Trimming shortened V by 1 base and J by 6 bases, and 12 bases separated the two germline ends. Germline V gives CDR1 SQVTM, CDR2 ANQGSEA. CDR3 length equals 13 residues. CDR3 DNA sequence: TGCAGCGTTGAAGTGGTCAGGGATCATGGCTACACCTTC. It translates to CSVEVVRDHGYTF. Complete variable domain (other parts from reference TRBV29-1 and TRBJ1-2): SAVISQKPSRDICQRGTSLTIQCQVDSQVTMMFWYRQQPGQSLTLIATANQGSEATYESGFVIDKFPISRPNLTFSTLTVSNMSPEDSSIYLCSVEVVRDHGYTFGSGTRLTVV.

CDR3 in amino acids: CASSTGTGEETQYF. Written as DNA, the CDR3 is TGTGCCAGTAGCACAGGGACAGGGGAAGAGACCCAGTACTTC. The chain carries TRBV19 and TRBJ2-5; 10 bases are a match to TRBD1. The V segment lost 6 bases and the J segment 3 bases; nucleotides outside the gene matches: 4. Germline values: CDR1 LNHDA, CDR2 SQIVND (reference sequence). This CDR3 contains 14 residues.

The V gene is TRBV18, the J gene TRBJ2-1; 8 positions agree with TRBD2. Trimming took 0 bases from V and 6 from J; bases not matched to a gene: 7. The V gene's germline CDR1 is KGHSH and CDR2 LQKENI. The CDR3 loop spans 16 amino acids. Here the CDR3 DNA reads TGTGCCAGCTCACCACCGCGGCTAGCGGGCACCAATGAGCAGTTCTTC. Protein sequence: CASSPPRLAGTNEQFF.